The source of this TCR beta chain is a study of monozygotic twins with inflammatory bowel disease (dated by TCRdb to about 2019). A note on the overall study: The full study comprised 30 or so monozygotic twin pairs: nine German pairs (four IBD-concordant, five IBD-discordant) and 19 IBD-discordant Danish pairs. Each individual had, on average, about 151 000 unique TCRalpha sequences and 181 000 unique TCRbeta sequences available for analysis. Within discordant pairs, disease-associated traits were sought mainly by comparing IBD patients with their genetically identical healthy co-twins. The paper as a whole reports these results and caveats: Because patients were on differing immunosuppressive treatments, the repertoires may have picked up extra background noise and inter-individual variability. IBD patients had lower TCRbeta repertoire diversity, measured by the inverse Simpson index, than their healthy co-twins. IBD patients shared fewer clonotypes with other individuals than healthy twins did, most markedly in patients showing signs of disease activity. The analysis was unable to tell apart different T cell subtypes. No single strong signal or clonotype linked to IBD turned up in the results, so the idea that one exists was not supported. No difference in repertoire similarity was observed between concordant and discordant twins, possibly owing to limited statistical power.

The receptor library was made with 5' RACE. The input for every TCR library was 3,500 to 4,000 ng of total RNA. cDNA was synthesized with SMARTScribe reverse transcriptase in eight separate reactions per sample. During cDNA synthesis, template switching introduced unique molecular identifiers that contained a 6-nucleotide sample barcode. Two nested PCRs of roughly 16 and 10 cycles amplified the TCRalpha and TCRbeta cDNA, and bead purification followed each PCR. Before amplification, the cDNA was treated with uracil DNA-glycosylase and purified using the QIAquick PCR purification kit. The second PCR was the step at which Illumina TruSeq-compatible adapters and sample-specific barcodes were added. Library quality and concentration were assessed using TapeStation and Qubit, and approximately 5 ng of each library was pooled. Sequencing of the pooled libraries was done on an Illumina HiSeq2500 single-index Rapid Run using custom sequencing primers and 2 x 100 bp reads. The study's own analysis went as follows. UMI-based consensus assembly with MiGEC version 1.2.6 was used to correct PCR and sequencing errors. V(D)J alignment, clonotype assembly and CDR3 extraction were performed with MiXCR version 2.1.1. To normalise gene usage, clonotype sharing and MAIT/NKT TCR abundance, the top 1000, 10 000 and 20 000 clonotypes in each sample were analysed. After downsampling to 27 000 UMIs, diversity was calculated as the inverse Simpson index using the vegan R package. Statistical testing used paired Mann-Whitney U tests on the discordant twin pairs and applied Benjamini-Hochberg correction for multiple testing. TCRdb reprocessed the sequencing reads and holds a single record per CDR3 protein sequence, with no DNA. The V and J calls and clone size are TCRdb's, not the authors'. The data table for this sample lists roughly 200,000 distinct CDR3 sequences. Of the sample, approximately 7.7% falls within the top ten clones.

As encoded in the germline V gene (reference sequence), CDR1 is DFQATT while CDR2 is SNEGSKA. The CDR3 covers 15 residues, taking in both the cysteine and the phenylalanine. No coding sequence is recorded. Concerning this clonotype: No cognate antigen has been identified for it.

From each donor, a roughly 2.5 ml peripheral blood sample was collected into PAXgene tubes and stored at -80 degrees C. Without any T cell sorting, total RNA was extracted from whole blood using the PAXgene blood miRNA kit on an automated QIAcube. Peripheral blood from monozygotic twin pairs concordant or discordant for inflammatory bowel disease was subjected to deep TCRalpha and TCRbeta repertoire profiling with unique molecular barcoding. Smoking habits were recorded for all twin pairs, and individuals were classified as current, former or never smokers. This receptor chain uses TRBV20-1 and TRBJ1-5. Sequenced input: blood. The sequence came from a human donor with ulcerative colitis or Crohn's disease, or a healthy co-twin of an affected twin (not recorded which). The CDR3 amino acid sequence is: CSASRAPDTNQPQHF.